These 2 T cell receptor beta chains originate from one sample sequenced in a study of graft-versus-host responses after intestinal transplantation. Generated by immunoSEQ multiplex PCR, the TCRdb table keeps only in-frame clones and is missing some. The sample contains some 31,000 clones, 93% of which appear only once. The sample in question was PBMCs, obtained roughly 62 days after intestinal transplant. The source of these receptors is a human patient who received an intestinal transplant, so some T cells may come from the graft donor.

Only one count was recorded for this clone. The chain carries TRBV29-1 and TRBJ1-4, with D perhaps TRBD1 (5 bases). V dropped 4 bases and J dropped 2 bases, with 8 bases sitting between them. The CDR3 consists of 13 residues. The germline V gene encodes CDR1 SQVTM and CDR2 ANQGSEA. CDR3 in DNA: TGCAGCGTTGTCCGGGGCACTAATGAAAAACTGTTTTTT. Amino acid sequence: CSVVRGTNEKLFF.

This clone has just one count. The chain has TRBV15 and TRBJ1-2; the match to TRBD1 covers 11 bases. The V segment lost 5 bases and the J segment 5 bases; nucleotides outside the gene matches: 1. Germline-derived CDR1 and CDR2 are LNHNV and YYDKDF (reference sequence). The CDR3 contains 13 residues. The CDR3 protein is CATSGTGGYGYTF. The CDR3 nucleotides read TGTGCCACCAGCGGGACAGGGGGGTATGGCTACACCTTC.